This T cell receptor beta chain was captured in a study of shared clonotypes between healthy human individuals. The CDR3 covers 15 residues. Germline V CDR1 and CDR2: SGDLS, YYNGEE. Unmatched junction bases numbered 6, after V lost 4 bases and J lost 1 base. An assay was performed, and its level was deep. Clones were sequenced by immunoSEQ multiplex PCR, and TCRdb holds only the in-frame ones, with some missing. The top ten hold roughly 0.4% of the sample, which has about 1.5 million clones, about 98% seen once. The sequence came from a man younger than 45 in good health. Sequenced: naive CD4+ T cells sorted from blood. Subset reported: CD45RA+ positively selected. The V gene is TRBV9, the J gene TRBJ2-3; 7 nucleotides align to TRBD2. The CDR3 DNA reads as TGTGCCAGCAGCCCTTGGGGGAGGGGCACAGATACGCAGTATTTT. Translation: CASSPWGRGTDTQYF.